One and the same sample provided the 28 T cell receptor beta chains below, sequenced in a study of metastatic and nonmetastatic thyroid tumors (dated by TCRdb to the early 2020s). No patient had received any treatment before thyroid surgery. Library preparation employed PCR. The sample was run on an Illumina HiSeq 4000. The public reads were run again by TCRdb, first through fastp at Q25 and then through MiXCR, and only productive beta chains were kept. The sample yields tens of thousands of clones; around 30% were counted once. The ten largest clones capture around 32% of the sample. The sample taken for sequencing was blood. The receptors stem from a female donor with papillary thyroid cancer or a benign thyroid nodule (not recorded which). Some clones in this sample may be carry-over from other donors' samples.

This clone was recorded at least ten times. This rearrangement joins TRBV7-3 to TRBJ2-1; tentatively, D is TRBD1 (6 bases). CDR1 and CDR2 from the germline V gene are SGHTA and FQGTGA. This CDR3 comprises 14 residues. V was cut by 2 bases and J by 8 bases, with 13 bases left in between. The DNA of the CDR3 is TGTGCCAGCAGCTTATACGCAGGGGTCGATGAGCAGTTCTTC. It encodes CASSLYAGVDEQFF.

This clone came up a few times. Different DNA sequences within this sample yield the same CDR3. The CDR3 sequence is CATSSEKGAFQDQETQYF. CDR3 in DNA: TGTGCCACCAGCAGCGAAAAAGGGGCCTTCCAGGACCAAGAGACCCAGTACTTC. The rearrangement uses TRBV15 and TRBJ2-5, with D possibly matching TRBD1 (5 bases). Germline CDR1 and CDR2: LNHNV and YYDKDF (reference sequence). V lost 3 bases and J lost 0, with 20 bases in between. The CDR3 runs 18 residues.

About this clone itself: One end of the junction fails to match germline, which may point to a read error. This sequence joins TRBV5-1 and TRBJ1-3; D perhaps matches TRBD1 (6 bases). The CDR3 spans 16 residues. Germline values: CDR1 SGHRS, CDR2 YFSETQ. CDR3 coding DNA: TGCGCCATCAGCTTGGATTTTGGGGGCTCTGGACACACCATATATTTT. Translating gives CAISLDFGGSGHTIYF.

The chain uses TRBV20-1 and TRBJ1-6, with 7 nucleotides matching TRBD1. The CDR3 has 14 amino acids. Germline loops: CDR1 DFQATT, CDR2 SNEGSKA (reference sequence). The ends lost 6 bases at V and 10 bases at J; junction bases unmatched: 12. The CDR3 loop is CSAEGRQGWSPLHF. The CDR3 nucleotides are TGCAGTGCCGAGGGGAGACAGGGTTGGTCACCCCTCCACTTT.

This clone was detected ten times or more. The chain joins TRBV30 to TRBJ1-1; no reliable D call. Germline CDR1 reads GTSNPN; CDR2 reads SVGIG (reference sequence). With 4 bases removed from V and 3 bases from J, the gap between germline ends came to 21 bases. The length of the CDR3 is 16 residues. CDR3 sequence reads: CAWTNNPRRPYTEAFF. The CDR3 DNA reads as TGTGCCTGGACTAACAACCCCCGCAGGCCTTACACTGAAGCTTTCTTT.

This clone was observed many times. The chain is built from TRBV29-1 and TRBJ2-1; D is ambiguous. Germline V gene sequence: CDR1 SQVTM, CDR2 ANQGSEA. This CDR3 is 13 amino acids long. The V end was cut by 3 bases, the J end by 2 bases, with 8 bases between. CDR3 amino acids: CSVDKNAYNEQFF. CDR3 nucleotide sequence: TGCAGCGTTGATAAGAACGCCTACAATGAGCAGTTCTTC.

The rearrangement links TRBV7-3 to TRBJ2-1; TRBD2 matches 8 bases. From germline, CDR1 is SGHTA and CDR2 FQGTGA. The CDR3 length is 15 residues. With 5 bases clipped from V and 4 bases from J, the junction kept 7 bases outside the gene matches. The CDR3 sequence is CASSPTGTRYNEQFF. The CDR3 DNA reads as TGTGCCAGCAGCCCCACCGGGACTAGGTACAATGAGCAGTTCTTC.

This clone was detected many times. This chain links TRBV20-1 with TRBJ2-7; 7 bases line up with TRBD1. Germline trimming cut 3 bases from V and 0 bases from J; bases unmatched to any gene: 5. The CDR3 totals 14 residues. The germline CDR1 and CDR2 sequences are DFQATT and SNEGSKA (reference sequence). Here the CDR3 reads CSARRGPSSYEQYF. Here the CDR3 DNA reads TGCAGTGCTAGGAGGGGGCCTAGCTCCTACGAGCAGTACTTC.

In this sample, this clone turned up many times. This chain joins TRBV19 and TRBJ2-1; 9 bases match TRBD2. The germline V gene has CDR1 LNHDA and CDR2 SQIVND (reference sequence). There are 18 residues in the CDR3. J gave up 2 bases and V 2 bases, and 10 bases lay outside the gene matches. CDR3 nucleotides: TGTGCCAGTAGTATACACTGGGCTAGCGGGATTGCCTACAATGAGCAGTTCTTC. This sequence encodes CASSIHWASGIAYNEQFF.

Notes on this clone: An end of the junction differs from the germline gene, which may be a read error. This CDR3 reads CASRPIPRDRGYEQYF. The DNA of the CDR3 is TGTGCGAGCAGACCCATCCCCCGGGACAGGGGGTACGAGCAGTACTTC. This rearrangement joins TRBV27 to TRBJ2-7, with TRBD1 matching over 11 bases. The CDR3 totals 16 residues. The V gene's germline CDR1 is MNHEY and CDR2 SMNVEV (reference sequence).

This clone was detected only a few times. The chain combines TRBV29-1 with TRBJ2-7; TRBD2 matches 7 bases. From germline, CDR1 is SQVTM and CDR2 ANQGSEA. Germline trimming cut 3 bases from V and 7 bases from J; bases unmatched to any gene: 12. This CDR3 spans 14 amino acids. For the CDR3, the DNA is TGCAGCGTTGAGCAGGCGCTGGGTAGCGGGGAGCAGTACTTC. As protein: CSVEQALGSGEQYF.

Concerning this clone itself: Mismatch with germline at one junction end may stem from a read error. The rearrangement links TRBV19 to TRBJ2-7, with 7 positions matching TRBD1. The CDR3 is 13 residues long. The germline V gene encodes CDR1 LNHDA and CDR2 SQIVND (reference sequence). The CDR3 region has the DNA TGTTCCAGTGGGCGACAGGGCGCCTACGAGCAGTACTTC. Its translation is CSSGRQGAYEQYF.

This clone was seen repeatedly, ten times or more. Here the CDR3 DNA reads TGTGCCACCAGTGATTTCAGCAGGGCCGCCGGGGAGCTGTTTTTT. Protein product: CATSDFSRAAGELFF. The rearrangement links TRBV24-1 to TRBJ2-2; possible D gene TRBD1, 5 bases. The germline V and J ends were trimmed by 1 base and 6 bases, with 11 bases remaining between them. The germline V gene encodes CDR1 KGHDR and CDR2 SFDVKD. The CDR3 runs to 15 residues.

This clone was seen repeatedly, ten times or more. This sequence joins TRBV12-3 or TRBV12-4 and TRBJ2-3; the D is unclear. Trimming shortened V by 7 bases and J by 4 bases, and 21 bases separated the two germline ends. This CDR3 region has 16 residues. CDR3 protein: CASIRSGLPAPDTQYF. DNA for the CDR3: TGTGCCAGCATCCGCTCAGGCCTCCCGGCCCCAGATACGCAGTATTTT.

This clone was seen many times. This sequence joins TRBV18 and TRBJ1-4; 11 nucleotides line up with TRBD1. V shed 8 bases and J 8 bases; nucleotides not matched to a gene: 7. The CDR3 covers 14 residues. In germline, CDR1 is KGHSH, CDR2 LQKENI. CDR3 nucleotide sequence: TGTGCCAGCCGGCCGGGACAGGGGGAAGAAAAACTGTTTTTT. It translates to CASRPGQGEEKLFF.

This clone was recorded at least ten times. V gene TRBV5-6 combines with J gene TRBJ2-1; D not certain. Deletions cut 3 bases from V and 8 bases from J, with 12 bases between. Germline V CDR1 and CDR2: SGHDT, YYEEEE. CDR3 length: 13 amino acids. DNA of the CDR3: TGTGCCAGCAGCTCCCCGCGTAGAGATGAGCAGTTCTTC. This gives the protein CASSSPRRDEQFF. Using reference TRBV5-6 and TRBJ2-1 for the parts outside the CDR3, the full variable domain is DAGVTQSPTHLIKTRGQQVTLRCSPKSGHDTVSWYQQALGQGPQFIFQYYEEEERQRGNFPDRFSGHQFPNYSSELNVNALLLGDSALYLCASSSPRRDEQFFGPGTRLTVL.

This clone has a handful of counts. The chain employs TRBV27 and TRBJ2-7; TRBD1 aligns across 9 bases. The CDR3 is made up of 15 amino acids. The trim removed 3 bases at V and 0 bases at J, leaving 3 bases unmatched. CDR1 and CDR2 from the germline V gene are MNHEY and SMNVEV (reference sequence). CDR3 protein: CASSFGQGTSYEQYF. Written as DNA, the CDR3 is TGTGCCAGCAGTTTTGGACAGGGGACCTCCTACGAGCAGTACTTC.

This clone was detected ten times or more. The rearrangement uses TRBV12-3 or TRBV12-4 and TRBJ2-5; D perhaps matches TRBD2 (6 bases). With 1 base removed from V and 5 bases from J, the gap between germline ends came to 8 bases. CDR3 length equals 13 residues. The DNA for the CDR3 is TGTGCCAGCAGTTTAGGGGGGGTTGAGACCCAGTACTTC. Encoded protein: CASSLGGVETQYF.

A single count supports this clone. The CDR3 is CSAPPELLGGYTF. Written as DNA, the CDR3 is TGCAGTGCTCCGCCCGAGCTTTTAGGGGGCTACACCTTC. The V call is TRBV20-1, the J call TRBJ1-2, with D unclear. From germline, CDR1 is DFQATT and CDR2 SNEGSKA (reference sequence). Trimming cost V 5 bases and J 8 bases, with 18 bases left between them. The CDR3 has 13 residues.

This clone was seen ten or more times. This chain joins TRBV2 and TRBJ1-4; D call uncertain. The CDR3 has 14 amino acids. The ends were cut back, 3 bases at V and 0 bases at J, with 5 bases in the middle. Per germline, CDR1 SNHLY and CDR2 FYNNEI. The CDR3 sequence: CASSEDATNEKLFF. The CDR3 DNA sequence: TGTGCCAGCAGTGAGGACGCAACTAATGAAAAACTGTTTTTT.

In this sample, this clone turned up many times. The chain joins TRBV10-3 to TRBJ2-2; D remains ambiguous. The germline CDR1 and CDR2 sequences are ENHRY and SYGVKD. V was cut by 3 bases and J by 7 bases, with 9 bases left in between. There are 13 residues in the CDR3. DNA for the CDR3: TGTGCCATCAGTGAACGTTCGCTCGGGGAGCTGTTTTTT. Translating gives CAISERSLGELFF.

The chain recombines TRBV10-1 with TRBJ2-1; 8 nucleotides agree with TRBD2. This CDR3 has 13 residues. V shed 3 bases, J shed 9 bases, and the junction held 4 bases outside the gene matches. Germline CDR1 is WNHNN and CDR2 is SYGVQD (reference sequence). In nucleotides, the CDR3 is TGCGCCAGCAGTGAACGGCGGGAGGCTGAGCAGTTCTTC. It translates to CASSERREAEQFF.

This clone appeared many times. CDR3 DNA sequence: TGTGCCAGCAGTTACCTGCGGGCAGATACGCAGTATTTT. The encoded protein is CASSYLRADTQYF. J is TRBJ2-3 and V is TRBV6-6, with D possibly being TRBD2 (5 bases). The CDR3 has 13 amino acids. Germline CDR1 reads MNHNY; CDR2 reads SVGAGI (reference sequence). V was trimmed by 2 bases and J by 4 bases, leaving 7 bases between them.

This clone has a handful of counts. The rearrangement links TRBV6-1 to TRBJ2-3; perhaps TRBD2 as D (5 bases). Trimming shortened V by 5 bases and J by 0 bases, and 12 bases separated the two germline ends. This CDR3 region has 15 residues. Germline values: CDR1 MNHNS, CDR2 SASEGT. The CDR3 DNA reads TGTGCCAGCAGTTGGACGGACTCAAGCACAGATACGCAGTATTTT. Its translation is CASSWTDSSTDTQYF.

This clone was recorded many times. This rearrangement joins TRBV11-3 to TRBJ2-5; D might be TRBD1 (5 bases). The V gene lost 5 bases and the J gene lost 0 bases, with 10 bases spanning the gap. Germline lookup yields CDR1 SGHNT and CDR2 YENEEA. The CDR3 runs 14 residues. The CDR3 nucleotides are TGTGCCAGCAGCGCCAACAGGTACCAAGAGACCCAGTACTTC. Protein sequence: CASSANRYQETQYF.

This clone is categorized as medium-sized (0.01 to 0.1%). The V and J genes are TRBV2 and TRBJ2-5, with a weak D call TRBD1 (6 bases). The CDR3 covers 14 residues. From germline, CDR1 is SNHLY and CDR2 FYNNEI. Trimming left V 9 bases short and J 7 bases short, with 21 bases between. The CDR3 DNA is TGTGCCAGGAAAGTCAGGGGTGATGCAGTGACCCAGTACTTC. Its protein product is CARKVRGDAVTQYF.

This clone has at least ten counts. DNA of the CDR3: TGTGCCAGCTTAGTGACAGGGGGCGTCTACGAGCAGTACTTC. Amino acid sequence: CASLVTGGVYEQYF. The rearrangement joins TRBV5-6 to TRBJ2-7, with TRBD1 matching 10 bases. The CDR3 sequence is 14 residues long. Germline V lookup: CDR1 SGHDT, CDR2 YYEEEE. J lost 3 bases, V lost 7 bases, and 7 bases had no gene match.

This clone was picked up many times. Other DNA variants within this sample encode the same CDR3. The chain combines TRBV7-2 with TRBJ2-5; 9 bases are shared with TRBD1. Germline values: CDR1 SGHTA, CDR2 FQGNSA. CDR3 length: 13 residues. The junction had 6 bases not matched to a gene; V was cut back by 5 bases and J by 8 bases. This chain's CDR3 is CASSPGQGGTQYF. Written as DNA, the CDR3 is TGTGCCAGCAGCCCGGGACAGGGAGGTACCCAGTACTTC.